The source of this TCR beta chain is a study of T cells in Graves' hyperthyroidism and ophthalmopathy. Turning to the study itself: Pretreatment peripheral blood was obtained at initial diagnosis.

Reasons for excluding patients were uncontrolled infection, other autoimmune disease, pregnancy or lactation. For the diagnoses, clinical symptoms, serum thyroxine and TRAb, thyroid ultrasound and orbital computed tomography were used. Amplification of TCR beta CDR3 regions used RNA as the template. TCR CDR3 underwent first-round RT-PCR with the HTBI primer set. A single record per CDR3 protein comes from TCRdb applying MiXCR to the multiplex PCR reads. The repertoire includes about 200,000 distinct CDR3 sequences, about a sixth of them detected once, and more than 50% sits in the top ten. The V segment lost 5 bases and the J segment 6 bases; nucleotides outside the gene matches: 4. There are 12 residues in the CDR3. The V gene's germline CDR1 is SQVTM and CDR2 ANQGSEA. This clonotype occurred many times. The antigen is undetermined. The study, taken as a whole, reports: Stable hyperthyroidism and ophthalmopathy were separated using 13 V-J signatures.

This clonotype was obtained from a woman aged 50 to 65 with Graves' hyperthyroidism. This sequence joins TRBV29-1 and TRBJ2-1; 7 bases are a match to TRBD2. The material sequenced was blood. The CDR3 DNA reads as TGCAGCGTTCGGGGGGAAATCAATGAGCAGTTCTTC. It codes for CSVRGEINEQFF.